This T cell receptor beta chain was identified during a study of blood T cell repertoires in COVID-19. The overall study: Samples taken during acute and convalescent COVID-19 were collected in the United States, Italy and Spain. PBMCs, B-cell-depleted T cells, or T cells were the source of the cDNA or gDNA that made up the material.

CDR1 PRHDT and CDR2 FYEKMQ come from the germline V gene (reference sequence). This CDR3 is built from 13 residues. V gave up 5 bases and J gave up 3 bases, with 11 bases separating them. In the original processing: Nucleated cell number was recorded as an estimate derived from reference gene primer amplification. Clones were read by immunoSEQ multiplex PCR, and TCRdb kept only the in-frame ones, dropping some. The D gene and trimming were derived from the DNA, and the V and J assignments and clone size from that table. This sample has approximately 76,000 clones, with 87% found just once. The receptor comes from a young man with acute or convalescent COVID-19. Specimen: peripheral blood. The rearrangement links TRBV13 to TRBJ2-7, with a possible D match to TRBD1 (5 bases). Here the CDR3 reads CASSPQGNYEQYF. Here the CDR3 DNA reads TGTGCCAGCAGCCCCCAGGGTAACTACGAGCAGTACTTC.